This T cell receptor beta chain came from a study of blood T cell repertoires in COVID-19 (dated by TCRdb to about 2020). With respect to the entire study: Samples from collaborators originated in the United States, Italy and Spain and spanned both the acute and convalescent phases of COVID-19. The material from the prospective study consisted of cDNA or gDNA derived from T cells, B-cell-depleted T cells, or PBMCs. Deeply sampled blood TCRbeta repertoires from subjects exposed to, actively infected with, or recovered from COVID-19 were included in the dataset. The repertoires were made available in a free public database intended to serve as a resource for research on the immune response to SARS-CoV-2. The samples were drawn from the first 160 participants of the ongoing ImmuneRACE study and from 1,254 subjects provided by 6 global collaborators. Sample metadata almost always included a de-identified subject ID, COVID-19 status, age in years and sex. HLA class I and class II types, where available, came from metadata supplied by the sample provider rather than from assay-based typing. What the work shows at the level of the full study, not this receptor alone: The quantity of clinical and demographic metadata differed by source and by participant and was supplied without curation.

TCRbeta CDR3 regions were amplified from genomic DNA by means of the immunoSEQ Assay, a bias-controlled multiplex PCR. The published analysis was carried out like this. Within the assay, amplification of reference gene primers was used to estimate how many nucleated cells each sample contained. To quantify the absolute abundance of each unique TCRbeta CDR3 rearrangement, sequence reads were collapsed and filtered. For each sample, productive Simpson clonality was calculated as the square root of Simpson's diversity index across productive rearrangements. In TCRdb, the immuneACCESS table is reduced to in-frame sequences with V and J assigned. These tables do not hold every clone; where another copy was compared, an unresolved V gene accounts for under half, and the others remain unexplained. V, J and clone size are those of that table, while D and trimming were read from the DNA. The sample table records approximately 280,000 clones; roughly 87% of these occur just once. The leading ten clones occupy approximately 6% of the sample.

Per the germline V gene, SGDLS is the CDR1 and YYNGEE is the CDR2. V ends up 4 bases short and J 5 bases short, with an unmatched junction base count of 4. From the cysteine up to the phenylalanine, the CDR3 has a length of 14 residues. The CDR3 DNA has 42 bases and is translated from base 1. This clone has a single count. Its antigen is not yet known. Base qualities are not at hand, and no much larger clone is one base apart. Participants in the prospective study were enrolled through a virtual design, were aged roughly 18 to 90 years, and lived in roughly 26 United States geographic areas. In the prospective study, participants were assigned to cohorts based on the clinical history participants reported in a screening survey and a study questionnaire. Recovered participants in ImmuneRACE Cohort 3 were defined by two consecutive negative NP/OP PCR tests, clearance by a healthcare professional, or resolution of symptoms. In the prospective study, mobile phlebotomists collected whole blood, serum and a nasopharyngeal or oropharyngeal swab from each participant. Participants in the prospective study had the option to provide additional blood draws and questionnaires over a 2-month period. Prospective study blood samples were shipped either frozen or at room temperature before DNA extraction.

The TCR originated in a woman in her thirties or forties who had recovered from COVID-19. The chain is assembled from TRBV9 and TRBJ2-1, and TRBD2 aligns with 9 junction nucleotides. Sequencing was done on a sample of PBMCs or T cells enriched from blood (not recorded which). For the CDR3, the sequence is CASSWTSVDNEQFF. The nucleotide sequence reads as follows: TGTGCCAGCAGCTGGACTAGCGTCGACAATGAGCAGTTCTTC. The full variable domain, completed from the reference TRBV9 and TRBJ2-1 proteins outside the CDR3, reads DSGVTQTPKHLITATGQRVTLRCSPRSGDLSVYWYQQSLDQGLQFLIQYYNGEERAKGNILERFSAQQFPDLHSELNLSSLELGDSALYFCASSWTSVDNEQFFGPGTRLTVL.